This T cell receptor beta chain is from a study of tumor-infiltrating lymphocytes in primary liver carcinoma. Study as a whole: Spanning 30 to 69 years of age, the patients were men and women. Productive TCRbeta reads per sample were roughly 3.5 to 7.13 million, not differing by tissue. The study's findings and limits: Bulk unsorted sampling precluded comparing CD4+ and CD8+ repertoires. Among the pair types, tumor region pairs showed more overlap than tumor-adjacent and tumor-blood pairs.

In addition to blood RNA drawn from unsorted whole blood, germline DNA was extracted. The length of the CDR3 is 9 residues. V was trimmed by 3 bases and J by 6 bases, leaving 2 bases between them. Germline V gives CDR1 SQVTM, CDR2 ANQGSEA. This clonotype was seen once. No antigen is known for it. This clone may be a read error of a much larger clone one base away. Here the CDR3 omits its conserved ending phenylalanine or tryptophan, so a read error is the likely source. The investigators made TCR beta cDNA from roughly 0.55 ug total RNA, using a constant-region primer. Libraries for TCR beta were built through three nested multiplex PCR rounds, which together made up a slightly modified ARM-PCR procedure. In the first two PCR rounds, TRBV1-TRBV30 forward primers were paired with a C-beta reverse primer, and each round lasted around 10 cycles. TCRdb called the multiplex PCR reads again in MiXCR, with one record for every CDR3 protein. The sample consists of 300,000 to 350,000 distinct CDR3 sequences, approximately 65% of them appearing once.

The sequencing sample was made of peripheral blood. V gene TRBV29-1 combines with J gene TRBJ2-5; D not resolved. This receptor was identified in a man in his forties or fifties with primary liver carcinoma and hepatitis B virus infection. The CDR3 spells CSVDQTQYL. Here the CDR3 DNA reads TGCAGCGTTGATCAGACCCAGTACTTA.